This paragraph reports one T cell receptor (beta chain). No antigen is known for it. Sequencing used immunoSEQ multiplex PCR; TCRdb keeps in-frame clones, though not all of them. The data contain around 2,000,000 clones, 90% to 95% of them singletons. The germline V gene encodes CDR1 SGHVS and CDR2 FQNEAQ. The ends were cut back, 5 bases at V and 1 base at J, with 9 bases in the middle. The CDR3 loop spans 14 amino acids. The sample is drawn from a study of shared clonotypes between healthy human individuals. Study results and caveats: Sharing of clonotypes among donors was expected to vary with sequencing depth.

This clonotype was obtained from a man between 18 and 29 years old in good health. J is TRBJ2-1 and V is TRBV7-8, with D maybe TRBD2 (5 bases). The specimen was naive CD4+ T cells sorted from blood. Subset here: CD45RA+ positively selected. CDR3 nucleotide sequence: TGTGCCAGCAGCCCTACTAGATCCTACAATGAGCAGTTCTTC. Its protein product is CASSPTRSYNEQFF.